Presented here are 17 T cell receptor beta chains from one specimen sequenced in a study of CD8+ T cells in alopecia areata. Once RNA had been extracted, it was reverse transcribed into cDNA to act as the sequencing template. TCRdb's copy holds only in-frame clones and misses some; the assay was immunoSEQ multiplex PCR. The sample includes about 210,000 clones, approximately 72% of them seen just once. Treatment in this sample: oral pan-JAK inhibitor, 5-10 mg twice daily. The sample in question was CD4+ T cells sorted from blood, obtained at week 44, from a patient treated with tofacitinib. These receptors all come from a human donor with alopecia areata.

The chain carries TRBV30 and TRBJ2-4; possible D gene TRBD2, 6 bases. Germline V gene data show CDR1 as GTSNPN and CDR2 as SVGIG (reference sequence). This CDR3 spans 14 amino acids. V was pared by 3 bases and J by 4 bases, with 13 bases between. The CDR3 here is CAWRGLEPKNIQYF. In DNA, the CDR3 is TGTGCCTGGAGGGGACTCGAACCGAAAAACATTCAGTACTTC. Drawing the rest from reference TRBV30 and TRBJ2-4, the complete variable domain is SQTIHQWPATLVQPVGSPLSLECTVEGTSNPNLYWYRQAAGRGLQLLFYSVGIGQISSEVPQNLSASRPQDRQFILSSKKLLLSDSGFYLCAWRGLEPKNIQYFGAGTRLSVL.

The chain links TRBV6-5 to TRBJ2-3, with 14 bases aligning to TRBD2. The CDR3 length is 15 residues. The ends lost 6 bases at V and 5 bases at J; junction bases unmatched: 4. Germline loops: CDR1 MNHEY, CDR2 SVGAGI. The CDR3 protein is CASRRLAGGRDTQYF. As DNA, the CDR3 is TGTGCCAGCAGGCGACTAGCGGGGGGGCGAGATACGCAGTATTTT.

The chain links TRBV5-8 to TRBJ1-2; D not resolved. Trimming stripped 4 bases from V and 1 base from J, with 20 bases between. CDR3 length: 17 amino acids. Germline V gene sequence: CDR1 SGHTS, CDR2 YDEGEE. The CDR3 protein is CASSRRAGGPVNYGYTF. For the CDR3, the DNA is TGTGCCAGCAGCCGGCGGGCAGGAGGGCCCGTTAACTATGGCTACACCTTC.

V and J are TRBV4-1 and TRBJ1-6; D is unclear. V was trimmed by 4 bases and J by 9 bases, leaving 7 bases between them. The germline V gene encodes CDR1 MGHRA and CDR2 YSYEKL. This CDR3 region has 12 residues. The CDR3 protein is CASSPAGSPLHF. In DNA form, the CDR3 reads TGCGCCAGCAGCCCGGCGGGTTCACCCCTCCACTTT.

In regard to this clone: This sample also contains other DNA sequences that code for the same CDR3. The gene calls are TRBV30 and TRBJ2-3; 8 bases map to TRBD1. The junction had 3 bases not matched to a gene; V was cut back by 3 bases and J by 1 base. The germline V gene encodes CDR1 GTSNPN and CDR2 SVGIG (reference sequence). This CDR3 spans 14 amino acids. CDR3 bases: TGTGCCTGGAGCGGACAGGGAGGCACAGATACGCAGTATTTT. This encodes CAWSGQGGTDTQYF.

The J gene is TRBJ2-1, the V gene TRBV30, with no clear D. V was cut by 2 bases and J by 9 bases, with 17 bases left in between. This CDR3 spans 14 amino acids. Germline values: CDR1 GTSNPN, CDR2 SVGIG (reference sequence). The CDR3 DNA reads TGTGCCTGGAGTTCCCAACTCGGCGTTAGTGAGCAGTTCTTC. It translates to CAWSSQLGVSEQFF.

Notes on this clone: The sample has other DNA sequences that encode this CDR3 too. This chain connects TRBV7-2 to TRBJ1-5; 8 nucleotides align to TRBD1. CDR3 length equals 14 residues. Trimming cost V 5 bases and J 2 bases; bases outside gene matches: 2. The germline CDR1 and CDR2 sequences are SGHTA and FQGNSA. The CDR3 reads CASSQDRGNQPQHF. CDR3 DNA sequence: TGTGCCAGCAGCCAGGACAGGGGCAATCAGCCCCAGCATTTT.

The CDR3 nucleotides read TGCGCCAGCAGTGATGGGGGCACAGATACGCAGTATTTT. This translates into CASSDGGTDTQYF. The V gene is TRBV10-1, the J gene TRBJ2-3, with unresolved D. Trimming stripped 3 bases from V and 1 base from J, with 5 bases between. The V gene's germline CDR1 is WNHNN and CDR2 SYGVQD (reference sequence). CDR3 length: 13 residues.

The chain joins TRBV7-2 to TRBJ2-2; 10 bases match TRBD1. The CDR3 sequence is 15 residues long. Germline V lookup: CDR1 SGHTA, CDR2 FQGNSA. V was pared by 4 bases and J by 5 bases, with 4 bases of the junction left unmatched. The CDR3 nucleotides read TGTGCCAGCAGCTCGAGACAGGGGGCGACCGGGGAGCTGTTTTTT. This encodes CASSSRQGATGELFF.

V gene TRBV30 combines with J gene TRBJ1-2; D not certain. The CDR3 totals 12 residues. The V and J ends lost 4 bases and 4 bases respectively, with 10 bases between them. Germline lookup yields CDR1 GTSNPN and CDR2 SVGIG (reference sequence). The CDR3, as DNA: TGTGCCTGGAAGGGATCGGGCTATGGCTACACCTTC. It codes for CAWKGSGYGYTF. The whole variable domain, remainder taken from reference TRBV30 and TRBJ1-2, is SQTIHQWPATLVQPVGSPLSLECTVEGTSNPNLYWYRQAAGRGLQLLFYSVGIGQISSEVPQNLSASRPQDRQFILSSKKLLLSDSGFYLCAWKGSGYGYTFGSGTRLTVV.

The chain is built from TRBV7-8 and TRBJ1-1, with a possible D match to TRBD1 (6 bases). The V end lost 0 bases, the J end lost 3 bases, and 8 bases lay between the germline ends. In germline, CDR1 is SGHVS, CDR2 FQNEAQ. The CDR3 spans 14 residues. CDR3 sequence reads: CASSLARTDTEAFF. Written as DNA, the CDR3 is TGTGCCAGCAGCTTAGCCCGGACAGACACTGAAGCTTTCTTT.

V usage is TRBV5-6 and J usage is TRBJ1-2; the D is unclear. The germline V and J ends were trimmed by 4 bases and 7 bases, with 14 bases remaining between them. This CDR3 comprises 13 residues. Germline V lookup: CDR1 SGHDT, CDR2 YYEEEE. DNA of the CDR3: TGTGCCAGCAGCGTCGGGTCCTCAGGTGGCTACACCTTC. Amino acid sequence: CASSVGSSGGYTF. The full variable domain, rest sourced from reference TRBV5-6 and TRBJ1-2, is DAGVTQSPTHLIKTRGQQVTLRCSPKSGHDTVSWYQQALGQGPQFIFQYYEEEERQRGNFPDRFSGHQFPNYSSELNVNALLLGDSALYLCASSVGSSGGYTFGSGTRLTVV.

V gene TRBV29-1 combines with J gene TRBJ2-3, with TRBD2 matching over 10 bases. CDR1 and CDR2 from the germline V gene are SQVTM and ANQGSEA. Trimming removed 5 bases from V and 4 bases from J; junction bases left unmatched: 3. This CDR3 contains 13 residues. This CDR3 reads CSVRSGGADTQYF. Written as DNA, the CDR3 is TGCAGCGTTCGAAGCGGGGGGGCAGATACGCAGTATTTT.

This chain connects TRBV5-4 to TRBJ2-1; unclear D gene. V gave up 2 bases and J gave up 6 bases, with 9 bases separating them. Germline V gene data show CDR1 as SGHNT and CDR2 as YYREEE (reference sequence). The CDR3 spans 13 residues. The CDR3 is CASSFQQGNEQFF. In DNA form, the CDR3 reads TGTGCCAGCAGCTTTCAGCAAGGCAATGAGCAGTTCTTC.

J is TRBJ1-6 and V is TRBV11-2; D perhaps matches TRBD1 (5 bases). Germline V gives CDR1 SGHAT, CDR2 FQNNGV. CDR3 size: 14 residues. V was shortened by 5 bases and J by 8 bases, with 13 bases between the two germline ends. CDR3 loop: CASSRLDSYSPLHF. CDR3 DNA: TGTGCCAGCAGCCGCTTAGACAGTTATTCACCCCTCCACTTT.

This clone has a handful of counts. The gene calls are TRBV2 and TRBJ1-2; the D gene is possibly TRBD1 (6 bases). Trimming shortened V by 7 bases and J by 8 bases, and 17 bases separated the two germline ends. Germline V gene lookup returns CDR1 SNHLY and CDR2 FYNNEI. The CDR3 is 13 residues long. The CDR3 DNA sequence: TGTGCCAGCAACCCCGGGGGGGGGCTCGGCTACACCTTC. This gives the protein CASNPGGGLGYTF. Filled out from reference TRBV2 and TRBJ1-2, the complete variable domain reads EPEVTQTPSHQVTQMGQEVILRCVPISNHLYFYWYRQILGQKVEFLVSFYNNEISEKSEIFDDQFSVERPDGSNFTLKIRSTKLEDSAMYFCASNPGGGLGYTFGSGTRLTVV.

The chain couples TRBV5-1 to TRBJ2-1; D is unclear. Germline values: CDR1 SGHRS, CDR2 YFSETQ. V lost 4 bases, J lost 0 bases, and 11 bases lay in between. CDR3 size: 15 residues. The CDR3 sequence is CASSREGNSYNEQFF. In nucleotides, the CDR3 is TGCGCCAGCAGCCGAGAAGGGAACTCCTACAATGAGCAGTTCTTC. Combining the CDR3 with reference TRBV5-1 and TRBJ2-1 gives the whole variable domain KAGVTQTPRYLIKTRGQQVTLSCSPISGHRSVSWYQQTPGQGLQFLFEYFSETQRNKGNFPGRFSGRQFSNSRSEMNVSTLELGDSALYLCASSREGNSYNEQFFGPGTRLTVL.